The rows below give T cell receptor beta chains drawn from one sample of a study of T cell responses to AZD1222 COVID-19 vaccine. Using immunoSEQ multiplex PCR, the repertoire was profiled, and TCRdb retains in-frame clones only, with some absent. This sample has around 130,000 clones, with 88% found just once. The starting material was peripheral blood, obtained on day 0 of AZD1222 vaccination. The source of these receptors is an adult in good health. Both conserved end residues are part of each CDR3. The D gene is left open where the match is weak. Expanded clones are given a class, and other clones once, few, many or no size at all.

J gene,D gene,clone size,V gene,CDR3 length,CDR3 protein,CDR3 DNA
TRBJ1-1,-,-,TRBV4-1,15,CASSQDQRKNTEAFF,TGCGCCAGCAGCCAAGATCAACGGAAGAACACTGAAGCTTTCTTT
TRBJ2-3,-,-,TRBV5-1,15,CASRTGTPDLSTQYF,TGCGCCAGCAGAACCGGGACACCGGACTTGAGTACGCAGTATTTT
TRBJ1-2,TRBD1,-,TRBV19,15,CASSPGGQATWGYTF,TGTGCCAGTAGTCCCGGGGGACAGGCTACGTGGGGCTACACCTTC
TRBJ2-4,-,-,TRBV4-3,18,CASSQDHSYTSSWNIQYF,TGCGCCAGCAGCCAAGATCATTCCTATACCTCGTCCTGGAACATTCAGTACTTC
TRBJ2-1,-,-,TRBV11-2,13,CASSLDGRNEQFF,TGTGCCAGCAGCTTAGACGGACGTAATGAGCAGTTCTTC
TRBJ2-1,-,-,TRBV7-9,12,CASGSVFGEQFF,TGTGCCAGCGGGAGCGTTTTTGGTGAGCAGTTCTTC
TRBJ1-4,-,-,TRBV2,14,CARRGTAVGEKLFF,TGTGCCAGGCGCGGGACGGCGGTGGGTGAAAAACTGTTTTTT
TRBJ2-2,TRBD1,-,TRBV5-5,16,CASSRDRGLSTGELFF,TGTGCCAGCAGCCGGGACAGGGGTCTATCCACCGGGGAGCTGTTTTTT
TRBJ1-2,-,-,TRBV24-1,14,CATSDSLTTYGYTF,TGTGCCACCAGTGATTCCTTAACTACCTATGGCTACACCTTC
TRBJ2-1,-,-,TRBV7-9,13,CASSLGPVNEQFF,TGTGCCAGCAGCTTAGGGCCAGTCAATGAGCAGTTCTTC
TRBJ2-1,-,once,TRBV11-2,14,CASSPDYPPVEQFF,TGTGCCAGCAGCCCGGACTACCCGCCCGTCGAGCAGTTCTTC
TRBJ1-2,-,-,TRBV29-1,15,CSVVAGVRRDYGYTF,TGCAGCGTTGTCGCAGGGGTAAGACGAGACTATGGCTACACCTTC